This T cell receptor beta chain was sequenced for a study of human T cells and chemical hapten exposure. Study at large: The patient population, which was mostly female, had alopecia areata, totalis or universalis. Study-wide results and caveats: The formation of large CDR3 similarity clusters by expanded TCRs significantly exceeded that of controls. No shift was seen in TCRs above 1 in 1000 frequency with DPC sensitization.

This sample's time point: pre-sensitization, week 0. As to treatment: therapeutic diphenylcyclopropenone sensitization with weekly scalp DPC. One entry per CDR3 protein results from TCRdb running MiXCR on the RACE reads. The table lists 250,000 or so distinct CDR3 sequences, approximately 8.6% of them singletons. With 5 bases removed from V and 7 bases from J, the gap between germline ends came to 17 bases. This CDR3 contains 14 residues. A remark on this clonotype: Its antigen is currently unknown.

The clonotype was recovered from a woman aged 40 to 50 with alopecia areata. Some clones in this sample may be carry-over from other donors' samples. The V and J genes are TRBV12-3 or TRBV12-4 and TRBJ1-1; D may be TRBD1 (6 bases). This material consisted of whole blood, taken in connection with sensitization to the hapten diphenylcyclopropenone (DPC). The CDR3 DNA sequence: TGTGCCAGCAGTCATGACAGGAGACGAGTTGAAGCTTTCTTT. Protein: CASSHDRRRVEAFF.